This is a list of T cell receptor beta chains from one sample in a study of T-cell memory formation after mild COVID-19. TCRdb re-analysed the 5' RACE reads in MiXCR, keeping a single row per CDR3 protein. The repertoire has 200,000 to 250,000 distinct CDR3 sequences, 8% to 11% of them found once; the top ten carry around 3.3%. The sample comprised PBMCs or a T cell subset sorted from them (not recorded which). These receptors were obtained from a man in his late teens or twenties who had mild COVID-19 (a few samples of this study predate the infection). Cell type and time point are not known. Each CDR3 is given with its conserved first and last residue. Each record gives: D gene, clone size, J gene, V gene, CDR3 DNA, CDR3 protein. D genes are given only for firm matches. Clone size, where shown, is once, few, many, or a class for clones that have expanded.

>NA|few|TRBJ2-7|TRBV12-3/TRBV12-4
TGTGCCAGCCGTCCTGGGCCTGCCTACGAGCAGTACTTC
CASRPGPAYEQYF
>TRBD2|NA|TRBJ2-1|TRBV9
TGTGCCAGCAGCTCGACTAGCGGTCGGGGTGGCAATGAGCAGTTCTTC
CASSSTSGRGGNEQFF
>NA|few|TRBJ2-2|TRBV7-2
TGTGCCAGCAGCCCTAGGCACACCGGGGAGCTGTTTTTT
CASSPRHTGELFF
>NA|many|TRBJ1-5|TRBV12-3/TRBV12-4
TGTGCCAGCAGTTTAAGTGGGGATCAGCCCCAGCATTTT
CASSLSGDQPQHF
>NA|once|TRBJ1-1|TRBV5-4
TGTGCCAGCAGCTTCCAGGGTTCAGGAGGCACTGAAGCTTTCTTT
CASSFQGSGGTEAFF
>NA|few|TRBJ1-2|TRBV5-8
TGTGCCAGCAGCTTCGACAGCCGCTATGGCTACACCTTC
CASSFDSRYGYTF
>TRBD1|few|TRBJ1-2|TRBV5-6
TGTGCCAGCAGCTTGCCGGGACAGGCCTTAGTTTATGGCTACACCTTC
CASSLPGQALVYGYTF
>TRBD1|NA|TRBJ1-3|TRBV7-8
TGTGCCAGCAGCTCAATTGGACAGGGGATATCTGGAAACACCATATATTTT
CASSSIGQGISGNTIYF
>NA|NA|TRBJ1-2|TRBV6-2/TRBV6-3
TGTGCCAGCAGTTATTCCAGGGTTGGCTACACCTTC
CASSYSRVGYTF
>NA|few|TRBJ2-5|TRBV7-3
TGTGCCAGCAGCTTAGCGGTGGCAAGGGAGACCCAGTACTTC
CASSLAVARETQYF
>NA|NA|TRBJ2-7|TRBV11-1
TGTGCCAGCAGCTTAGGACATCTCTACGAGCAGTACTTC
CASSLGHLYEQYF
>NA|NA|TRBJ1-2|TRBV7-3
TGTGCCAGCAGCCCCCCACGGGAAGGGGATGATGGCTATGGCTACACCTTC
CASSPPREGDDGYGYTF
>NA|NA|TRBJ2-1|TRBV5-6
TGTGCCAGCAGCTTTAAACGGCGGAGCTCCTACAATGAGCAGTTCTTC
CASSFKRRSSYNEQFF
>NA|NA|TRBJ1-1|TRBV30
TGTGCCTGGAGGGTAGGCTTGAACACTGAAGCTTTCTTT
CAWRVGLNTEAFF
>TRBD2|NA|TRBJ2-7|TRBV12-3/TRBV12-4
TGTGCCAGCAGGGCTAGCGGGGGGACCCCCTACGAGCAGTACTTC
CASRASGGTPYEQYF
>NA|few|TRBJ2-3|TRBV7-9
TGTGCCAGCAGCTGGAGGGGAGACACAGATACGCAGTATTTT
CASSWRGDTDTQYF
>TRBD1|NA|TRBJ1-2|TRBV27
TGTGCCAGCAGTCCCCTTGGGACAGGGCGAGCGCATGGCTACACCTTC
CASSPLGTGRAHGYTF
>TRBD1|few|TRBJ2-1|TRBV7-2
TGTGCCAGCGGATTCCGGGACAGAGGGTCCCAGTCTCCCGGCAATGAGCAGTTCTTC
CASGFRDRGSQSPGNEQFF
>TRBD1|NA|TRBJ2-4|TRBV7-9
TGTGCCAGCAGCAGTACAGGGGTGAGGGACATTCAGTACTTC
CASSSTGVRDIQYF
>NA|many|TRBJ2-7|TRBV18
TGTGCCAGCTCACCCGGGGCACAACTGGCGACTGGCGAGCAGTACTTC
CASSPGAQLATGEQYF
>NA|few|TRBJ1-5|TRBV7-2
TGTGCCAGCAGCTTAGATAGGGCGGGGAATCAGCCCCAGCATTTT
CASSLDRAGNQPQHF
>NA|few|TRBJ1-3|TRBV7-2
TGTGCCAGCAGCTTAAGCAGGACACAGGGAATCCGGAACACCATATATTTT
CASSLSRTQGIRNTIYF
>NA|many|TRBJ2-7|TRBV7-9
TGTGCCAGCAGCTTAGTCCCCATCAGAGGGGGAGCCTACGAGCAGTACTTC
CASSLVPIRGGAYEQYF
>NA|few|TRBJ2-2|TRBV9
TGTGCCAGCAGCGTAGCCGGGGGCCCCGGGGAGCTGTTTTTT
CASSVAGGPGELFF
>TRBD1|many|TRBJ2-7|TRBV12-3/TRBV12-4
TGTGCCAGCAGTTTATATTCGGGACAGGGAGGCGAGCAGTACTTC
CASSLYSGQGGEQYF
>TRBD1|NA|TRBJ1-5|TRBV28
TGTGCCAGCATCACGACAGGGGGCTTCGTTTCACAGCATTTT
CASITTGGFVSQHF
>NA|NA|TRBJ1-5|TRBV7-2
TGTGCCAGCAGCCGGGGGATTTCTAGCAATCAGCCCCAGCATTTT
CASSRGISSNQPQHF
>NA|few|TRBJ1-5|TRBV11-2
TGTGCCAGCAGCTTAGACCCCCGAAGGGGCCAGCCCCAGCATTTT
CASSLDPRRGQPQHF
>NA|NA|TRBJ1-1|TRBV15
TGTGCCACCAGCAGGGAAAGGAACACTGAAGCTTTCTTT
CATSRERNTEAFF
>TRBD1|NA|TRBJ2-7|TRBV25-1
TGTGCCAGCAGTGTGTCAGGGGGCCACAGAGGGCAGTACTTC
CASSVSGGHRGQYF
>NA|NA|TRBJ2-3|TRBV30
TGTGCCTGGAACCTGGGGACCCCGGGGCAGTATTTT
CAWNLGTPGQYF
>NA|NA|TRBJ2-7|TRBV6-2/TRBV6-3
TGTGCCAGCAGTCCGCTTTATCGGGGTGACTACGAGCAGTACTTC
CASSPLYRGDYEQYF
>TRBD1|few|TRBJ1-1|TRBV6-2/TRBV6-3
TGTGCCAGCAGTCCCTTCGACAGGGACACTGAAGCTTTCTTT
CASSPFDRDTEAFF
>NA|few|TRBJ1-1|TRBV7-9
TGTGCCAGCAGCTTAGATGGTTGGGCCCCTGAAGCTTTCTTT
CASSLDGWAPEAFF
>NA|many|TRBJ2-5|TRBV7-2
TGTGCCAGCAGCTCTCGGGACAAATTAGAGACCCAGTACTTC
CASSSRDKLETQYF
>TRBD1|NA|TRBJ2-1|TRBV12-5
TGTGCTAGTGGTTTGGCCGGGACAGGAGCATACAATGAGCAGTTCTTC
CASGLAGTGAYNEQFF
>TRBD1|few|TRBJ2-7|TRBV4-2
TGTGCCAGCAGCCAAGCAGGGGGCGAGCAGTACTTC
CASSQAGGEQYF
>NA|many|TRBJ1-1|TRBV29-1
TGCAGCGCAATAGGGGGACAACCGAACACTGAAGCTTTCTTT
CSAIGGQPNTEAFF
>NA|NA|TRBJ2-2|TRBV7-2
TGTGCCAGCAGCTCCTTTCTAGAGATGCTGTTTTTT
CASSSFLEMLFF
>TRBD2|few|TRBJ2-1|TRBV5-6
TGTGCCAGCAGCTTGGAGCGGGGGGTTAATGAGCAGTTCTTC
CASSLERGVNEQFF
>TRBD1|few|TRBJ1-2|TRBV3-1
TGTGCCAGCAGCCAAGTAGGACAGGGTGGCTACACCTTC
CASSQVGQGGYTF